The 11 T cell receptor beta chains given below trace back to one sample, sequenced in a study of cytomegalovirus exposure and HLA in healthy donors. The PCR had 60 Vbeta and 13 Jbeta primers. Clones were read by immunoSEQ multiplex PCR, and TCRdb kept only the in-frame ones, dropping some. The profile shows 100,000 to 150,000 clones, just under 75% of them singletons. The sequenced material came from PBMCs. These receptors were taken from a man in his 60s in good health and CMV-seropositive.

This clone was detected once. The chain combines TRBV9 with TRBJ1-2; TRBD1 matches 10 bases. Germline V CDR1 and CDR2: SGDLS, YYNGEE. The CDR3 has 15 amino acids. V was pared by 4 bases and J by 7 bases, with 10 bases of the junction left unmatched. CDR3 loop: CASSPDPGQGIGYTF. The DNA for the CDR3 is TGTGCCAGCAGCCCTGATCCGGGACAGGGGATTGGCTACACCTTC.

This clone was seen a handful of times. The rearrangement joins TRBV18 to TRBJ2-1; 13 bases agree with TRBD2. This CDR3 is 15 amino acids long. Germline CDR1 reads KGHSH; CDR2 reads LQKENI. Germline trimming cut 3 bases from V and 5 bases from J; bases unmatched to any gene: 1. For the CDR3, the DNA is TGTGCCAGCTCACCCGGACTAGCGGGGGACAATGAGCAGTTCTTC. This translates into CASSPGLAGDNEQFF.

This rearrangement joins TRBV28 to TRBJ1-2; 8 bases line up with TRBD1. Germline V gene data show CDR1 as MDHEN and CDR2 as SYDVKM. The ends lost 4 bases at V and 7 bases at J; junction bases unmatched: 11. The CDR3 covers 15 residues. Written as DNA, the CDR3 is TGTGCCAGCAGTTCCACCCCGACAGGGGCGGGTGGCTACACCTTC. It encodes CASSSTPTGAGGYTF.

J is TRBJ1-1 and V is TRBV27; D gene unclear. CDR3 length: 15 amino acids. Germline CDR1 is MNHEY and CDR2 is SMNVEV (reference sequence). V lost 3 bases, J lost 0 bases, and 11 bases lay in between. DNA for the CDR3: TGTGCCAGCAGTTTCCGTGGGGAGTTGAACACTGAAGCTTTCTTT. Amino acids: CASSFRGELNTEAFF.

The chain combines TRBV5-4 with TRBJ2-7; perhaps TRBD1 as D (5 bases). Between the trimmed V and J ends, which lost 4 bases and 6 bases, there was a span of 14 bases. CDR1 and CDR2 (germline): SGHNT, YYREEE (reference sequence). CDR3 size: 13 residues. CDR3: CASSRIDSSEQYF. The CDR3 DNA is TGTGCCAGCAGCCGTATCGACAGCTCCGAGCAGTACTTC.

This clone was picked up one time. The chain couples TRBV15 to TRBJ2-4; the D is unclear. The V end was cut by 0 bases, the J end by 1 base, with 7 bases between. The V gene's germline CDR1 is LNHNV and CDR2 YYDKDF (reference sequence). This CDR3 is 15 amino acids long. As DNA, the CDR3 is TGTGCCACCAGCAGAGATCAGGCGGCCAAAAACATTCAGTACTTC. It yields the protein CATSRDQAAKNIQYF. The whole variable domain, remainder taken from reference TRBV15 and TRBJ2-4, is DAMVIQNPRYQVTQFGKPVTLSCSQTLNHNVMYWYQQKSSQAPKLLFHYYDKDFNNEADTPDNFQSRRPNTSFCFLDIRSPGLGDTAMYLCATSRDQAAKNIQYFGAGTRLSVL.

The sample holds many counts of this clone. The CDR3 is CASSIDRGSNSPLHF. The CDR3 DNA follows: TGTGCCAGCAGCATCGACAGGGGGAGCAATTCACCCCTCCACTTT. The V call is TRBV5-4, the J call TRBJ1-6; 9 bases line up with TRBD1. V was clipped by 4 bases and J by 7 bases; unmatched bases: 6. The CDR3 is 15 amino acids. The germline gives CDR1 SGHNT, CDR2 YYREEE (reference sequence).

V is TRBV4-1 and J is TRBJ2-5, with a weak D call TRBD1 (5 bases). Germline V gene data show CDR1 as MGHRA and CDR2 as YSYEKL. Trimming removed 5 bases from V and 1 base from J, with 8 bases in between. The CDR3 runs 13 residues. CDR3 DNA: TGCGCCAGCAGCAGGGGTCCCCAAGAGACCCAGTACTTC. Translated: CASSRGPQETQYF.

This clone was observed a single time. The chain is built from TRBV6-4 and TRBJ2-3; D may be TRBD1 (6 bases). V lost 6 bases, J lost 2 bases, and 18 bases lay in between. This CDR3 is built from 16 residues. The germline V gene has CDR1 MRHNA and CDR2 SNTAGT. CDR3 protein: CASSPEGGMNTDTQYF. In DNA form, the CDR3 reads TGTGCCAGCAGCCCCGAAGGGGGAATGAACACAGATACGCAGTATTTT.

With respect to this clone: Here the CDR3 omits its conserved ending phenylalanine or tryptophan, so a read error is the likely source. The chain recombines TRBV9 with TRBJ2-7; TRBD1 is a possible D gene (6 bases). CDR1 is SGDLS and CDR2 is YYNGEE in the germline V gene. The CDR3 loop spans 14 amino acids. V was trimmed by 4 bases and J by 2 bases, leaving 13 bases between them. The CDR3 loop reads CASSKEGVAYEQYL. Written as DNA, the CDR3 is TGTGCCAGCAGCAAAGAGGGGGTTGCCTACGAGCAGTACCTC.

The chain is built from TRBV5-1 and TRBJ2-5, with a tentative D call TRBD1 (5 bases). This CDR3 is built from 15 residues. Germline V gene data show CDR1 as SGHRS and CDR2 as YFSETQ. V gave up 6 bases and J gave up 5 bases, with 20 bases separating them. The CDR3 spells CASTLREGAGETQYF. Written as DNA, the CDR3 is TGCGCCAGCACCCTAAGGGAAGGAGCAGGGGAGACCCAGTACTTC.